The 15 T cell receptor beta chains below all came from one sample that was sequenced in a study of blood T cell repertoires in COVID-19. Some clones are missing from TCRdb's copy, which holds only in-frame ones; the method was immunoSEQ multiplex PCR. The sample includes fewer than 500,000 clones, roughly 91% of them seen just once. Sequencing was carried out using peripheral blood. These receptors came from a woman in her 30s with acute or convalescent COVID-19.

This clone has a handful of counts. Other DNA sequences in the same sample also yield this CDR3. V is TRBV7-3 and J is TRBJ1-1; TRBD1 is a possible D gene (5 bases). V was pared by 5 bases and J by 1 base, with 8 bases between. Germline values: CDR1 SGHTA, CDR2 FQGTGA. There are 13 residues in the CDR3. The CDR3 sequence: CASSLGQNTEAFF. As DNA, the CDR3 is TGTGCCAGCAGCCTCGGACAGAACACTGAAGCTTTCTTT.

J is TRBJ2-1 and V is TRBV7-3; perhaps TRBD1 as D (6 bases). The CDR3 extends over 14 amino acids. V lost 4 bases and J lost 5, with 12 bases in between. Germline V gene data show CDR1 as SGHTA and CDR2 as FQGTGA. The CDR3, as DNA: TGTGCCAGCAGCTCCGTAGGGACAAACAATGAGCAGTTCTTC. Protein sequence: CASSSVGTNNEQFF. The whole variable domain, remainder taken from reference TRBV7-3 and TRBJ2-1, is GAGVSQTPSNKVTEKGKYVELRCDPISGHTALYWYRQSLGQGPEFLIYFQGTGAADDSGLPNDRFFAVRPEGSVSTLKIQRTERGDSAVYLCASSSVGTNNEQFFGPGTRLTVL.

This rearrangement joins TRBV3-1 (or the pseudogene TRBV3-2) to TRBJ2-1; 7 bases fit TRBD1. Germline CDR1 and CDR2: LGHDT and YNNKEL (reference sequence). The ends lost 7 bases at V and 7 bases at J; junction bases unmatched: 10. The CDR3 is made up of 14 amino acids. The CDR3 DNA sequence: TGTGCCAGCACCTTTGGACAGGTCCGAAATGAGCAGTTCTTC. This sequence encodes CASTFGQVRNEQFF.

The chain has TRBV4-1 and TRBJ1-5; the D gene is possibly TRBD1 (5 bases). Trimming cost V 1 base and J 6 bases, with 16 bases left between them. CDR1 and CDR2 from the germline V gene are MGHRA and YSYEKL. This CDR3 is 16 amino acids long. The CDR3 coding sequence is TGCGCCAGCAGCCAAGTAGTTTGGAGGGGTGGTCAGCCCCAGCATTTT. Translating it yields CASSQVVWRGGQPQHF.

This clone was seen once. The gene calls are TRBV7-3 and TRBJ2-7; 7 nucleotides line up with TRBD2. The germline CDR1 and CDR2 sequences are SGHTA and FQGTGA. V dropped 1 base and J dropped 3; count of bases not matched to a gene: 6. The length of the CDR3 is 15 residues. CDR3 in amino acids: CASSLSPGGVYEQYF. The CDR3 DNA follows: TGTGCCAGCAGCTTAAGTCCTGGGGGGGTCTACGAGCAGTACTTC.

This clone came up once. The CDR3 DNA reads as TGTGCCAGCAGCTCGACAGGGTCTTTCTACGAGCAGTACTTC. Amino acid sequence: CASSSTGSFYEQYF. The J gene is TRBJ2-7, the V gene TRBV5-4, with TRBD1 matching 7 bases. J was trimmed by 3 bases and V by 3 bases; bases with no gene match: 6. The CDR3 is made up of 14 amino acids. Germline values: CDR1 SGHNT, CDR2 YYREEE (reference sequence).

The chain carries TRBV6-6 and TRBJ2-3, with D maybe TRBD2 (6 bases). Germline CDR1 and CDR2: MNHNY and SVGAGI (reference sequence). This CDR3 is 14 amino acids long. Trimming took off 2 bases at V and 6 bases at J, with 12 bases between the two ends. The DNA for the CDR3 is TGTGCCAGCAGTTACCTAGCGAGGTCCGATACGCAGTATTTT. It specifies CASSYLARSDTQYF.

This clone came up once. The rearrangement uses TRBV4-1 and TRBJ1-2; the D is unclear. In germline, CDR1 is MGHRA, CDR2 YSYEKL. The CDR3 contains 16 residues. The V end was cut by 1 base, the J end by 4 bases, with 16 bases between. CDR3 in DNA: TGCGCCAGCAGCCAAGTCATGGGCAGCACCGGCTATGGCTACACCTTC. Residues: CASSQVMGSTGYGYTF.

This CDR3 is CAISGETSGGAWETQYF. CDR3 bases: TGTGCCATCAGTGGGGAAACTAGCGGGGGGGCTTGGGAGACCCAGTACTTC. This chain joins TRBV10-3 and TRBJ2-5; 13 bases line up with TRBD2. CDR3 length equals 17 residues. In germline, CDR1 is ENHRY, CDR2 SYGVKD. V trimming: 4 bases; J trimming: 5 bases; junction bases outside the gene matches: 10.

The chain joins TRBV29-1 to TRBJ1-2; 9 bases are a match to TRBD1. There are 13 residues in the CDR3. The J segment lost 5 bases and the V segment lost 7 bases, leaving 8 bases of the junction unmatched. Germline V gives CDR1 SQVTM, CDR2 ANQGSEA. The DNA for the CDR3 is TGCAGCGCCGAACCGGGACAGGGATATGGCTACACCTTC. This codes for CSAEPGQGYGYTF.

V and J are TRBV2 and TRBJ1-3; perhaps TRBD1 as D (6 bases). CDR1 is SNHLY and CDR2 is FYNNEI in the germline V gene. Deletions cut 5 bases from V and 4 bases from J, with 21 bases between. The CDR3 consists of 17 residues. CDR3 nucleotides: TGTGCCAGCAGTTACATACAGGGTAGCCATCCGGGAAACACCATATATTTT. Its translation: CASSYIQGSHPGNTIYF.

The CDR3 DNA is TGTGCCAGCAGTTTGAGCGAGCAGTACTTC. Its translation: CASSLSEQYF. This chain joins TRBV27 and TRBJ2-7, with no clear D. The V gene's germline CDR1 is MNHEY and CDR2 SMNVEV (reference sequence). V dropped 3 bases and J dropped 6 bases, with 3 bases sitting between them. This CDR3 has 10 residues.

The chain carries TRBV7-4 and TRBJ2-5; TRBD1 might be the D (6 bases). CDR3 length: 13 amino acids. CDR1 SGHVT and CDR2 SQSDAQ come from the germline V gene. With 4 bases removed from V and 14 bases from J, the gap between germline ends came to 20 bases. The CDR3 sequence is CASSCRDKKSGYF. CDR3 DNA sequence: TGTGCCAGCAGCTGCCGGGACAAAAAGTCGGGTTACTTC.

The rearrangement links TRBV29-1 to TRBJ2-7, with 9 positions matching TRBD1. CDR1 and CDR2 from the germline V gene are SQVTM and ANQGSEA. CDR3 length: 14 amino acids. V lost 1 base, J lost 4 bases, and 5 bases stayed unmatched. CDR3 in amino acids: CSVEGGQGSYEQYF. In DNA, the CDR3 is TGCAGCGTTGAAGGGGGACAGGGTTCTTACGAGCAGTACTTC.

The V gene is TRBV30, the J gene TRBJ2-2; TRBD2 might be the D (5 bases). From germline, CDR1 is GTSNPN and CDR2 SVGIG (reference sequence). CDR3 length equals 14 residues. V lost 8 bases and J lost 7, with 20 bases in between. This CDR3 reads CAGGKSMLNGELFF. The CDR3 DNA reads as TGTGCCGGAGGAAAGTCGATGCTCAACGGGGAGCTGTTTTTT.